The 10 T cell receptor beta chains below all came from one sample that was sequenced in a study of CD8 T cells in ankylosing spondylitis. TCRdb reprocessed the 5' RACE reads via MiXCR and lists one record per CDR3 protein. Among 150,000 or so distinct CDR3 sequences listed, about 17% were seen once. The sample taken for sequencing was blood, either unsorted or a sorted T cell fraction (not recorded which). Every receptor here comes from a male donor with ankylosing spondylitis or in good health (not recorded which).

This clonotype was picked up a small number of times. The chain links TRBV7-9 to TRBJ2-1; D is ambiguous. The V gene lost 0 bases and the J gene lost 2 bases, with 8 bases spanning the gap. Germline CDR1 and CDR2: SEHNR and FQNEAQ (reference sequence). The CDR3 is made up of 15 amino acids. This CDR3 reads CASSLADRPYNEQFF. In DNA, the CDR3 is TGTGCCAGCAGCTTAGCGGATCGACCCTACAATGAGCAGTTCTTC.

This clonotype was counted many times. The V call is TRBV5-1, the J call TRBJ2-7; 11 bases map to TRBD1. CDR3 length: 14 residues. Germline CDR1 SGHRS, CDR2 YFSETQ. Losses at the gene ends were 3 bases for V and 4 bases for J; bases not matched to a gene: 3. The CDR3 protein is CASSSDRGLYEQYF. DNA for the CDR3: TGCGCCAGCAGCTCGGACAGGGGGCTATACGAGCAGTACTTC.

The CDR3 sequence: CASTPTGEETQYF. The CDR3 region has the DNA TGTGCCAGCACTCCCACAGGGGAAGAGACCCAGTACTTC. This chain links TRBV9 with TRBJ2-5, with 7 bases matching TRBD1. V shed 6 bases and J 3 bases; nucleotides not matched to a gene: 5. CDR3 size: 13 residues. Germline CDR1 is SGDLS and CDR2 is YYNGEE.

In its sample, this clonotype was seen many times. The gene calls are TRBV5-1 and TRBJ2-1; the match to TRBD2 covers 12 bases. The CDR3 spans 16 residues. The J segment lost 1 base and the V segment lost 3 bases, leaving 2 bases of the junction unmatched. Per the germline V gene, CDR1 is SGHRS and CDR2 is YFSETQ. Here the CDR3 DNA reads TGCGCCAGCAGCTGGACTAGCGGGGTTTCCTACAATGAGCAGTTCTTC. Translation gives CASSWTSGVSYNEQFF.

This clonotype was seen ten or more times. This chain connects TRBV20-1 to TRBJ1-2; D is undetermined. The CDR3 sequence is 16 residues long. Trimming removed 6 bases at V and 5 bases at J, with 25 bases between. Germline V gene sequence: CDR1 DFQATT, CDR2 SNEGSKA (reference sequence). CDR3 amino acids: CSAQGRMDLEGYGYTF. The CDR3 DNA is TGCAGTGCCCAAGGGCGGATGGACTTGGAGGGTTATGGCTACACCTTC.

This clonotype was found a few times. The chain carries TRBV9 and TRBJ2-7; 14 nucleotides align to TRBD2. The CDR3 is 15 residues long. Germline-derived CDR1 and CDR2 are SGDLS and YYNGEE. J lost 9 bases, V lost 4 bases, and 9 bases had no gene match. CDR3 nucleotide sequence: TGTGCCAGCAGCCCCGCCGGGACTAGCGGGAGCGTGCAGTACTTC. Encoded protein: CASSPAGTSGSVQYF.

This chain joins TRBV5-1 and TRBJ1-1, with no clear D. The V gene lost 0 bases and the J gene lost 4 bases, with 13 bases spanning the gap. The CDR3 is made up of 15 amino acids. Germline values: CDR1 SGHRS, CDR2 YFSETQ. The CDR3 protein is CASSLGQTIGTEAFF. DNA of the CDR3: TGCGCCAGCAGCTTGGGTCAGACGATTGGCACTGAAGCTTTCTTT.

This clonotype was found a few times. The chain carries TRBV6-2 or TRBV6-3 and TRBJ2-1, with 10 bases fitting TRBD2. V shed 4 bases and J 3 bases; nucleotides not matched to a gene: 3. This CDR3 spans 15 amino acids. Germline V CDR1 and CDR2: MNHEY, SVGEGT. The CDR3 sequence: CASSWTSGVYNEQFF. The CDR3 nucleotides read TGTGCCAGCAGTTGGACTAGCGGAGTCTACAATGAGCAGTTCTTC.

This clonotype came up many times. The rearrangement links TRBV5-6 to TRBJ2-1; 8 bases are shared with TRBD2. V was pared by 4 bases and J by 6 bases, with 6 bases of the junction left unmatched. In germline, CDR1 is SGHDT, CDR2 YYEEEE. CDR3 size: 14 residues. Here the CDR3 reads CASSLSGTSNEQFF. The CDR3 bases are TGTGCCAGCAGCCTATCCGGGACTAGCAATGAGCAGTTCTTC.

This clonotype was observed a few times. CDR3: CASSPGLAGGYNEQFF. In DNA form, the CDR3 reads TGTGCCAGCAGCCCGGGACTAGCGGGAGGTTACAATGAGCAGTTCTTC. The V call is TRBV5-4, the J call TRBJ2-1; 15 positions match TRBD2. CDR1 SGHNT and CDR2 YYREEE come from the germline V gene (reference sequence). After removal of 4 bases from V and 4 bases from J, the junction contained 3 bases not matched to a gene. This CDR3 comprises 16 residues. Full variable domain (remainder filled in from reference TRBV5-4 and TRBJ2-1): ETGVTQSPTHLIKTRGQQVTLRCSSQSGHNTVSWYQQALGQGPQFIFQYYREEENGRGNFPPRFSGLQFPNYSSELNVNALELDDSALYLCASSPGLAGGYNEQFFGPGTRLTVL.